The rows below give T cell receptor beta chains drawn from one sample of a study of cytomegalovirus exposure and HLA in healthy donors. The data were produced by immunoSEQ multiplex PCR, yet TCRdb's version contains in-frame clones alone and is incomplete. The data hold around 150,000 clones, with 60% to 85% observed a single time. The sample comprised PBMCs. These receptors came from a man in his forties in good health and CMV-seronegative. Both conserved end residues are part of each CDR3. D genes are given only for firm matches. The listing skips clone size in some rows; elsewhere it reads once, few, many or a size class.

j_call cdr3_length clone_size d_call v_call cdr3_nt cdr3_aa
TRBJ2-5 13 - - TRBV11-2 TGTGCCAGCAGCCCGGGACGGGGGGAGACCCAGTACTTC CASSPGRGETQYF
TRBJ1-4 14 - - TRBV7-2 TGTGCCAGCAGCGCCAGCGGGGCTAATGAAAAACTGTTTTTT CASSASGANEKLFF
TRBJ2-1 10 - - TRBV5-5 TGTGCCAGTAGCTACAATGAGCAGTTCTTC CASSYNEQFF
TRBJ2-2 16 once TRBD2 TRBV6-1 TGTGCCAGCAGTGATCGGGGGACTAGCTGGCCCGGGGAGCTGTTTTTT CASSDRGTSWPGELFF
TRBJ1-1 14 - - TRBV11-1 TGTGCCAGCAGCTTAGGGCAGGGGTGGACTGAAGCTTTCTTT CASSLGQGWTEAFF
TRBJ2-3 13 - - TRBV10-1 TGCGCCAGCAGAAGCGATCCCACAGATACGCAGTATTTT CASRSDPTDTQYF
TRBJ1-6 18 - - TRBV7-6 TGTGCCAGCAGCACCACATTAACTGGGCCCGGCGCAAATTCACCCCTCCACTTT CASSTTLTGPGANSPLHF
TRBJ2-2 16 few - TRBV14 TGTGCCAGCAGCCAAGCCGGGAGCCCAAACACCGGGGAGCTGTTTTTT CASSQAGSPNTGELFF
TRBJ2-6 17 - - TRBV11-1 TGTGCCAGCAGCTTAGCGGGGCTGGGGTCTGGGGCCAACGTCCTGACTTTC CASSLAGLGSGANVLTF
TRBJ1-3 13 few - TRBV11-3 TGTGCCAGCAGCTCGGTCTCTGGAAACACCATATATTTT CASSSVSGNTIYF
TRBJ2-5 16 - TRBD2 TRBV2 TGTGCCAGCAGGGATATACTAGCGGGGTACCAAGAGACCCAGTACTTC CASRDILAGYQETQYF
TRBJ1-1 19 - TRBD1 TRBV5-1 TGCGCCAGCAGCTTGGGCCCCGAAAGAGACAGGGAACTGAACACTGAAGCTTTCTTT CASSLGPERDRELNTEAFF
TRBJ2-3 19 - - TRBV21-1 TGTGCCAGCATCGGAAATCGGCCTAGCGGGGGATTGGGCACAGATACGCAGTATTTT CASIGNRPSGGLGTDTQYF
TRBJ2-5 15 - TRBD1 TRBV19 TGTGCCAGTAGTCCTCCGGGACAGGGTGGGGAGACCCAGTACTTC CASSPPGQGGETQYF
TRBJ1-2 16 - - TRBV11-3 TGTGCCAGCAGCTTAGAACAAGTCTCAGCTAACTATGGCTACACCTTC CASSLEQVSANYGYTF
TRBJ2-7 15 - - TRBV9 TGTGCCAGCAGCGTAGATAGCAGGGTGGGCGCCGAGCAGTACTTC CASSVDSRVGAEQYF
TRBJ1-2 14 - TRBD1 TRBV14 TGTGCCAGCAGCGTGGACAGGAGCGCCTATGGCTACACCTTC CASSVDRSAYGYTF
TRBJ2-7 14 - TRBD2 TRBV5-1 TGCGCCAGCAGCATCGGACTAGCGGGGGGCGAGCAGTACTTC CASSIGLAGGEQYF
TRBJ2-6 19 few TRBD1 TRBV5-1 TGCGCCAGCACTTGGGACAGCCAAGTCATCAGCTCTGGGGCCAACGTCCTGACTTTC CASTWDSQVISSGANVLTF
TRBJ2-1 17 - TRBD2 TRBV5-4 TGTGCCAGCGGCTTGGATGGCCTAGCGGGGGGGCATAGTGAGCAGTTCTTC CASGLDGLAGGHSEQFF
TRBJ1-1 13 - - TRBV28 TGTGCCAGCAAGGGGCACGGCGGTCGAGAAGCTTTCTTT CASKGHGGREAFF
TRBJ1-5 14 few - TRBV7-2 TGTGCCAGCAGCTTAACCAGTATCAATCAGCCCCAGCATTTT CASSLTSINQPQHF
TRBJ2-3 18 - TRBD2 TRBV9 TGTGCCAGCAGCGAGCCGGGGACTAGCGGGATCCACACAGATACGCAGTATTTT CASSEPGTSGIHTDTQYF
TRBJ1-5 16 - TRBD1 TRBV6-1 TGTGCCAGCAGTGAAGGGGACAGGGGGCCTAATCAGCCCCAGCATTTT CASSEGDRGPNQPQHF